This T cell receptor beta chain appears in the sequencing data of a study of cytomegalovirus exposure and HLA in healthy donors. Participants comprised healthy donors of bone marrow. General study findings and limits: It was assumed in the presence/absence analyses that sequencing depth was roughly uniform across donors. Analyzed later, most CMV-associated TCR beta chains appeared HLA-restricted.

V was pared by 4 bases and J by 5 bases, with 8 bases of the junction left unmatched. Germline CDR1 SGHTA, CDR2 FQGNSA. CDR3 size: 15 residues. Use of 60 Vbeta and 13 Jbeta primers characterized the PCR. Method: immunoSEQ multiplex PCR; TCRdb's copy keeps in-frame clones and lacks some. The repertoire holds around 150,000 clones, with approximately 80% as singletons. Turning to this clone: The antigen is unknown.

The TCR was taken from a female donor in good health and CMV-seropositive. The sequenced material came from PBMCs. The chain joins TRBV7-2 to TRBJ1-2; 9 bases agree with TRBD1. CDR3 protein: CASSSPGTGKYGYTF. CDR3 nucleotide sequence: TGTGCCAGCAGCTCCCCCGGGACAGGGAAATATGGCTACACCTTC.